The 27 T cell receptor beta chains reported below all come from one sample, sequenced in a study of blood T cell repertoires in COVID-19. Profiled with immunoSEQ multiplex PCR; TCRdb holds only in-frame clones, not every one. The profile shows about 240,000 clones, around 85% of them singletons. The sequencing input was PBMCs or T cells enriched from blood (not recorded which). These receptors came from a woman aged 40 to 50 with acute COVID-19.

The chain is built from TRBV19 and TRBJ1-2, with a tentative D call TRBD1 (6 bases). CDR3 size: 15 residues. Per germline, CDR1 LNHDA and CDR2 SQIVND (reference sequence). Deletions cut 0 bases from V and 2 bases from J, with 10 bases between. The CDR3 sequence is CASSIEGALNYGYTF. The CDR3 DNA reads TGTGCCAGTAGTATAGAGGGGGCGTTGAACTATGGCTACACCTTC.

The V call is TRBV12-3 or TRBV12-4, the J call TRBJ1-2, with D perhaps TRBD1 (6 bases). CDR3 size: 13 residues. The germline V and J ends were trimmed by 3 bases and 3 bases, with 8 bases remaining between them. For the CDR3, the DNA is TGTGCCAGCAGTTTTAGACAGGACTATGGCTACACCTTC. Its protein is CASSFRQDYGYTF.

The chain is built from TRBV7-3 and TRBJ2-1; D possibly corresponds to TRBD1 (5 bases). V was clipped by 2 bases and J by 9 bases, with 14 bases between them. The CDR3 runs 14 residues. From germline, CDR1 is SGHTA and CDR2 FQGTGA. CDR3 in DNA: TGTGCCAGCAGCTTATTTCTGCAGGGCGGTGAGCAGTTCTTC. Protein product: CASSLFLQGGEQFF.

The CDR3 DNA reads TGTGCCAGTAGTCCAGGGGTGGATACGCAGTATTTT. This sequence encodes CASSPGVDTQYF. The genes are TRBV19 and TRBJ2-3; D possibly corresponds to TRBD1 (6 bases). Trimming pared 5 bases from V and 6 bases from J, leaving 9 bases between. The CDR3 is 12 residues long. Per germline, CDR1 LNHDA and CDR2 SQIVND (reference sequence).

The chain carries TRBV6-5 and TRBJ2-7; 8 bases line up with TRBD1. The trim removed 5 bases at V and 2 bases at J, leaving 5 bases unmatched. The CDR3 consists of 14 residues. The V gene's germline CDR1 is MNHEY and CDR2 SVGAGI. The CDR3 loop is CASSPTGEAYEQYF. The CDR3 DNA is TGTGCCAGCAGTCCGACAGGGGAAGCCTACGAGCAGTACTTC.

The chain recombines TRBV29-1 with TRBJ1-2; 10 nucleotides align to TRBD1. With 4 bases clipped from V and 3 bases from J, the junction kept 11 bases outside the gene matches. This CDR3 is 16 amino acids long. CDR1 and CDR2 (germline): SQVTM, ANQGSEA. CDR3 amino acids: CSVVGTGEVTDYGYTF. CDR3 nucleotides: TGCAGCGTTGTCGGGACAGGGGAGGTAACGGACTATGGCTACACCTTC.

This chain joins TRBV6-2 or TRBV6-3 and TRBJ1-1; 7 bases are a match to TRBD1. Germline V gene data show CDR1 as MNHEY and CDR2 as SVGEGT. This CDR3 contains 14 residues. Trimming removed 2 bases from V and 3 bases from J; junction bases left unmatched: 3. CDR3 region: CASSYKGADTEAFF. The CDR3 nucleotides are TGTGCCAGCAGTTACAAGGGGGCTGACACTGAAGCTTTCTTT.

V and J are TRBV10-1 and TRBJ2-2; TRBD2 matches at 10 bases. The germline V gene encodes CDR1 WNHNN and CDR2 SYGVQD (reference sequence). The CDR3 runs 17 residues. J lost 6 bases, V lost 0 bases, and 7 bases had no gene match. The CDR3 coding sequence is TGCGCCAGCAGTGAGTCGAGGCTAGCGGGAGTTTCCGGGGAGCTGTTTTTT. It translates to CASSESRLAGVSGELFF.

The rearrangement uses TRBV2 and TRBJ1-3; 9 bases are shared with TRBD1. The CDR3 extends over 15 amino acids. Germline V CDR1 and CDR2: SNHLY, FYNNEI. The trim removed 6 bases at V and 0 bases at J, leaving 3 bases unmatched. CDR3 in DNA: TGTGCCAGCAGGGACAGGGGACTCTCTGGAAACACCATATATTTT. Translation gives CASRDRGLSGNTIYF.

The chain has TRBV7-9 and TRBJ2-3, with 11 bases lining up with TRBD2. This CDR3 has 16 amino acids. The trim removed 4 bases at V and 5 bases at J, leaving 8 bases unmatched. Germline loops: CDR1 SEHNR, CDR2 FQNEAQ (reference sequence). The DNA of the CDR3 is TGTGCCAGCAGCTCACGACTAGCGGGATCATTAGATACGCAGTATTTT. Its translation: CASSSRLAGSLDTQYF.

This rearrangement joins TRBV10-1 to TRBJ2-1, with a tentative D call TRBD1 (7 bases). The V and J ends lost 2 bases and 7 bases respectively, with 12 bases between them. The CDR3 sequence is 14 residues long. Germline-derived CDR1 and CDR2 are WNHNN and SYGVQD (reference sequence). Here the CDR3 reads CASSEDREVNEQFF. CDR3 sequence (DNA): TGCGCCAGCAGTGAGGACAGGGAGGTAAATGAGCAGTTCTTC.

V gene TRBV9 combines with J gene TRBJ2-2; the match to TRBD2 covers 9 bases. CDR1 is SGDLS and CDR2 is YYNGEE in the germline V gene. This CDR3 comprises 15 residues. Trimming at V came to 0 bases and at J to 5 bases, leaving 2 bases not matched to a gene. The CDR3 is CASSVGLAGTGELFF. CDR3 DNA sequence: TGTGCCAGCAGCGTAGGGCTAGCGGGGACCGGGGAGCTGTTTTTT.

This clone was seen just once. The V and J genes are TRBV2 and TRBJ2-1; 14 bases map to TRBD2. CDR1 and CDR2 from the germline V gene are SNHLY and FYNNEI. CDR3 length equals 22 residues. With V trimmed by 9 bases and J by 0 bases, 22 bases remained unmatched. The CDR3 nucleotides are TGTGCCAGAGGACCAGATCTGGGGGGCGAGGGACTAGCGGGAGCCTCCTACAATGAGCAGTTCTTC. This encodes CARGPDLGGEGLAGASYNEQFF.

This chain uses TRBV18 with TRBJ2-1, with 10 positions matching TRBD1. The CDR3 contains 15 residues. Germline CDR1 reads KGHSH; CDR2 reads LQKENI. The V and J ends lost 3 bases and 2 bases, in that order; junction bases with no gene match: 1. This chain's CDR3 is CASSPTGGPYNEQFF. As DNA, the CDR3 is TGTGCCAGCTCACCGACAGGGGGCCCCTACAATGAGCAGTTCTTC.

This chain uses TRBV27 with TRBJ2-5; D might be TRBD2 (5 bases). The CDR3 extends over 14 amino acids. The germline V and J ends were trimmed by 7 bases and 5 bases, with 17 bases remaining between them. Germline V gives CDR1 MNHEY, CDR2 SMNVEV (reference sequence). CDR3 DNA: TGTGCCAGCACCCGGACTGCAGAGAGTGAGACCCAGTACTTC. It encodes CASTRTAESETQYF.

This rearrangement joins TRBV10-3 to TRBJ2-3, with 12 nucleotides matching TRBD2. Germline values: CDR1 ENHRY, CDR2 SYGVKD. There are 14 residues in the CDR3. J lost 5 bases, V lost 8 bases, and 5 bases had no gene match. The CDR3 DNA follows: TGTGCCATCCGTCCGGGACTAGCGGGAGATACGCAGTATTTT. Translating gives CAIRPGLAGDTQYF.

This sequence joins TRBV7-2 and TRBJ2-3; possibly TRBD2 for D (6 bases). This CDR3 is 14 amino acids long. Germline CDR1 SGHTA, CDR2 FQGNSA. Deletions cut 3 bases from V and 2 bases from J, with 9 bases between. The DNA for the CDR3 is TGTGCCAGCAGCTTCGGCGGGACCACAGATACGCAGTATTTT. Protein product: CASSFGGTTDTQYF.

V usage is TRBV27 and J usage is TRBJ2-7, with 10 bases fitting TRBD2. Looked up from germline, CDR1 is MNHEY and CDR2 is SMNVEV (reference sequence). Germline trimming cut 2 bases from V and 0 bases from J; bases unmatched to any gene: 4. The CDR3 totals 16 residues. The CDR3 sequence: CASSLTSGAHSYEQYF. The CDR3 bases are TGTGCCAGCAGTTTAACTAGCGGGGCCCACTCCTACGAGCAGTACTTC.

The chain recombines TRBV10-1 with TRBJ1-4, with 7 bases matching TRBD1. This CDR3 is 14 amino acids long. The germline gives CDR1 WNHNN, CDR2 SYGVQD (reference sequence). V lost 6 bases, J lost 3 bases, and 4 bases stayed unmatched. The CDR3 DNA follows: TGCGCCAGCAGCCAAGGGGGCCCTAATGAAAAACTGTTTTTT. This sequence encodes CASSQGGPNEKLFF.

There are a few counts of this clone. The chain combines TRBV27 with TRBJ1-6; TRBD1 might be the D (5 bases). This CDR3 has 15 amino acids. V was cut by 5 bases and J by 6 bases, with 14 bases left in between. Germline CDR1 reads MNHEY; CDR2 reads SMNVEV (reference sequence). The CDR3 coding sequence is TGTGCCAGCAGTCAATACAGGCCCCCTAATTCACCCCTCCACTTT. Translating it yields CASSQYRPPNSPLHF.

The gene calls are TRBV9 and TRBJ2-1; no clear D gene. With 0 bases removed from V and 8 bases from J, the gap between germline ends came to 3 bases. The CDR3 contains 11 residues. Germline V CDR1 and CDR2: SGDLS, YYNGEE. CDR3 sequence (DNA): TGTGCCAGCAGCGTAGCAGATGAGCAGTTCTTC. This gives the protein CASSVADEQFF.

Here the CDR3 reads CAISETSGRIPYEQYF. Here the CDR3 DNA reads TGTGCCATCAGTGAGACTAGCGGGAGGATCCCCTACGAGCAGTACTTC. The V and J genes are TRBV10-3 and TRBJ2-7; 12 bases match TRBD2. Germline assignment: CDR1 ENHRY and CDR2 SYGVKD. CDR3 length: 16 amino acids. Losses at the gene ends were 2 bases for V and 2 bases for J; bases not matched to a gene: 4.

This rearrangement joins TRBV5-1 to TRBJ2-5, with 9 bases fitting TRBD2. Germline lookup yields CDR1 SGHRS and CDR2 YFSETQ. V shed 5 bases, J shed 5 bases, and the junction held 7 bases outside the gene matches. This CDR3 comprises 14 residues. In DNA, the CDR3 is TGCGCCAGCAGTGGCGGGAGGGCCTGGGAGACCCAGTACTTC. Protein sequence: CASSGGRAWETQYF.

The genes are TRBV7-9 and TRBJ2-7; D is perhaps TRBD1 (5 bases). The germline V gene encodes CDR1 SEHNR and CDR2 FQNEAQ (reference sequence). This CDR3 contains 18 residues. Deletions cut 5 bases from V and 0 bases from J, with 23 bases between. CDR3 in DNA: TGTGCCAGCAGCCCAGACCCATGGGGCAGGCTGAGCTCCTACGAGCAGTACTTC. It translates to CASSPDPWGRLSSYEQYF.

This rearrangement joins TRBV12-5 to TRBJ2-1; 7 bases agree with TRBD1. The CDR3 length is 14 residues. V lost 5 bases to trimming and J lost 7 bases; unmatched junction nucleotides: 8. Germline CDR1 reads LGHNT; CDR2 reads FRNRAP. Here the CDR3 reads CASGTGQVGNEQFF. The CDR3 DNA sequence: TGTGCTAGTGGTACCGGACAGGTAGGGAATGAGCAGTTCTTC.

The chain recombines TRBV29-1 with TRBJ2-4, with D possibly matching TRBD2 (6 bases). Germline V lookup: CDR1 SQVTM, CDR2 ANQGSEA. V shed 6 bases and J shed 3 bases, with 15 bases lying between them. The CDR3 has 14 residues. CDR3: CSVVLAIGKNIQYF. The CDR3 DNA reads as TGCAGCGTCGTACTAGCTATCGGCAAAAACATTCAGTACTTC.

The chain carries TRBV19 and TRBJ1-1, with a possible D match to TRBD1 (5 bases). Trimming cost V 6 bases and J 0 bases, with 11 bases left between them. Germline lookup yields CDR1 LNHDA and CDR2 SQIVND (reference sequence). The CDR3 length is 14 residues. CDR3 sequence (DNA): TGTGCCAGTAGGCAGGGTGGTTTGAACACTGAAGCTTTCTTT. Translating it yields CASRQGGLNTEAFF.